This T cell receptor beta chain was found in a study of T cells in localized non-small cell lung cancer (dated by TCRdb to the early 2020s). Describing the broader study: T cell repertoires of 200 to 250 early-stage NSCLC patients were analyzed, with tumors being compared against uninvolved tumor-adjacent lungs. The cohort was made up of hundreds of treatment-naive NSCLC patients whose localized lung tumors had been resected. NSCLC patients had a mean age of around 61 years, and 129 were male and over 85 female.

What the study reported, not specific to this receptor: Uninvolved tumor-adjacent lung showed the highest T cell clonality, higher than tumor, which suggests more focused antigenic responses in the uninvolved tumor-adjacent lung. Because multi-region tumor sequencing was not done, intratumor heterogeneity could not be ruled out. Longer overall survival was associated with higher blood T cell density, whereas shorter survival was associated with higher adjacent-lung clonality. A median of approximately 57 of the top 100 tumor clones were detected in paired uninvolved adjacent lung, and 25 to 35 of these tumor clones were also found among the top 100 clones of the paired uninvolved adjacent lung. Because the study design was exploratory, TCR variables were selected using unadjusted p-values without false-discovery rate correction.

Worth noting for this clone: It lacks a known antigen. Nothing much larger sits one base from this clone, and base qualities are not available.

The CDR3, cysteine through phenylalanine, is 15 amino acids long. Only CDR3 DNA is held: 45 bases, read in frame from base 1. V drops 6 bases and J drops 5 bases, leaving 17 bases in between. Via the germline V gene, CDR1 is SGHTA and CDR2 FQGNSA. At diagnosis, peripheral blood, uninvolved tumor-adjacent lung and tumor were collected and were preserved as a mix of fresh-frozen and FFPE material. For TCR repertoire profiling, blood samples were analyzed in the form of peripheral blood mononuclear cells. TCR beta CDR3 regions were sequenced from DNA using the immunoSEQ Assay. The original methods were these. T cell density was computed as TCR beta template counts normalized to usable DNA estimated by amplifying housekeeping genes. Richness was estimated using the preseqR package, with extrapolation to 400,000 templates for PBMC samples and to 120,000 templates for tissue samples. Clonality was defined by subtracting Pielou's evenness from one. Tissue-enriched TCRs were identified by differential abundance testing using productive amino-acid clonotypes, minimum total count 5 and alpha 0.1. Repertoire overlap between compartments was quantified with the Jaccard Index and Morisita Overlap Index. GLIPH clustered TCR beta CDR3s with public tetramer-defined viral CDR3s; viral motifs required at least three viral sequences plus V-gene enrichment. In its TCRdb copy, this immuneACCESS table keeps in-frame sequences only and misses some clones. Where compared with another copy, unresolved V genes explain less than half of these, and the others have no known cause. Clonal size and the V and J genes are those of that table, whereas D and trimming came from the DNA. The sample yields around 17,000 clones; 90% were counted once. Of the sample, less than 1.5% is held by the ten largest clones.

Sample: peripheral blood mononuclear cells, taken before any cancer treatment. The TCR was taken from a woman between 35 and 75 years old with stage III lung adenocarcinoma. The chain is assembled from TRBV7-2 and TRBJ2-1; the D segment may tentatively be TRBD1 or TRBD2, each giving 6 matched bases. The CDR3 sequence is CASRPKTGDNNEQFF. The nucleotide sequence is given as TGTGCCAGCAGGCCAAAAACGGGGGACAACAATGAGCAGTTCTTC.